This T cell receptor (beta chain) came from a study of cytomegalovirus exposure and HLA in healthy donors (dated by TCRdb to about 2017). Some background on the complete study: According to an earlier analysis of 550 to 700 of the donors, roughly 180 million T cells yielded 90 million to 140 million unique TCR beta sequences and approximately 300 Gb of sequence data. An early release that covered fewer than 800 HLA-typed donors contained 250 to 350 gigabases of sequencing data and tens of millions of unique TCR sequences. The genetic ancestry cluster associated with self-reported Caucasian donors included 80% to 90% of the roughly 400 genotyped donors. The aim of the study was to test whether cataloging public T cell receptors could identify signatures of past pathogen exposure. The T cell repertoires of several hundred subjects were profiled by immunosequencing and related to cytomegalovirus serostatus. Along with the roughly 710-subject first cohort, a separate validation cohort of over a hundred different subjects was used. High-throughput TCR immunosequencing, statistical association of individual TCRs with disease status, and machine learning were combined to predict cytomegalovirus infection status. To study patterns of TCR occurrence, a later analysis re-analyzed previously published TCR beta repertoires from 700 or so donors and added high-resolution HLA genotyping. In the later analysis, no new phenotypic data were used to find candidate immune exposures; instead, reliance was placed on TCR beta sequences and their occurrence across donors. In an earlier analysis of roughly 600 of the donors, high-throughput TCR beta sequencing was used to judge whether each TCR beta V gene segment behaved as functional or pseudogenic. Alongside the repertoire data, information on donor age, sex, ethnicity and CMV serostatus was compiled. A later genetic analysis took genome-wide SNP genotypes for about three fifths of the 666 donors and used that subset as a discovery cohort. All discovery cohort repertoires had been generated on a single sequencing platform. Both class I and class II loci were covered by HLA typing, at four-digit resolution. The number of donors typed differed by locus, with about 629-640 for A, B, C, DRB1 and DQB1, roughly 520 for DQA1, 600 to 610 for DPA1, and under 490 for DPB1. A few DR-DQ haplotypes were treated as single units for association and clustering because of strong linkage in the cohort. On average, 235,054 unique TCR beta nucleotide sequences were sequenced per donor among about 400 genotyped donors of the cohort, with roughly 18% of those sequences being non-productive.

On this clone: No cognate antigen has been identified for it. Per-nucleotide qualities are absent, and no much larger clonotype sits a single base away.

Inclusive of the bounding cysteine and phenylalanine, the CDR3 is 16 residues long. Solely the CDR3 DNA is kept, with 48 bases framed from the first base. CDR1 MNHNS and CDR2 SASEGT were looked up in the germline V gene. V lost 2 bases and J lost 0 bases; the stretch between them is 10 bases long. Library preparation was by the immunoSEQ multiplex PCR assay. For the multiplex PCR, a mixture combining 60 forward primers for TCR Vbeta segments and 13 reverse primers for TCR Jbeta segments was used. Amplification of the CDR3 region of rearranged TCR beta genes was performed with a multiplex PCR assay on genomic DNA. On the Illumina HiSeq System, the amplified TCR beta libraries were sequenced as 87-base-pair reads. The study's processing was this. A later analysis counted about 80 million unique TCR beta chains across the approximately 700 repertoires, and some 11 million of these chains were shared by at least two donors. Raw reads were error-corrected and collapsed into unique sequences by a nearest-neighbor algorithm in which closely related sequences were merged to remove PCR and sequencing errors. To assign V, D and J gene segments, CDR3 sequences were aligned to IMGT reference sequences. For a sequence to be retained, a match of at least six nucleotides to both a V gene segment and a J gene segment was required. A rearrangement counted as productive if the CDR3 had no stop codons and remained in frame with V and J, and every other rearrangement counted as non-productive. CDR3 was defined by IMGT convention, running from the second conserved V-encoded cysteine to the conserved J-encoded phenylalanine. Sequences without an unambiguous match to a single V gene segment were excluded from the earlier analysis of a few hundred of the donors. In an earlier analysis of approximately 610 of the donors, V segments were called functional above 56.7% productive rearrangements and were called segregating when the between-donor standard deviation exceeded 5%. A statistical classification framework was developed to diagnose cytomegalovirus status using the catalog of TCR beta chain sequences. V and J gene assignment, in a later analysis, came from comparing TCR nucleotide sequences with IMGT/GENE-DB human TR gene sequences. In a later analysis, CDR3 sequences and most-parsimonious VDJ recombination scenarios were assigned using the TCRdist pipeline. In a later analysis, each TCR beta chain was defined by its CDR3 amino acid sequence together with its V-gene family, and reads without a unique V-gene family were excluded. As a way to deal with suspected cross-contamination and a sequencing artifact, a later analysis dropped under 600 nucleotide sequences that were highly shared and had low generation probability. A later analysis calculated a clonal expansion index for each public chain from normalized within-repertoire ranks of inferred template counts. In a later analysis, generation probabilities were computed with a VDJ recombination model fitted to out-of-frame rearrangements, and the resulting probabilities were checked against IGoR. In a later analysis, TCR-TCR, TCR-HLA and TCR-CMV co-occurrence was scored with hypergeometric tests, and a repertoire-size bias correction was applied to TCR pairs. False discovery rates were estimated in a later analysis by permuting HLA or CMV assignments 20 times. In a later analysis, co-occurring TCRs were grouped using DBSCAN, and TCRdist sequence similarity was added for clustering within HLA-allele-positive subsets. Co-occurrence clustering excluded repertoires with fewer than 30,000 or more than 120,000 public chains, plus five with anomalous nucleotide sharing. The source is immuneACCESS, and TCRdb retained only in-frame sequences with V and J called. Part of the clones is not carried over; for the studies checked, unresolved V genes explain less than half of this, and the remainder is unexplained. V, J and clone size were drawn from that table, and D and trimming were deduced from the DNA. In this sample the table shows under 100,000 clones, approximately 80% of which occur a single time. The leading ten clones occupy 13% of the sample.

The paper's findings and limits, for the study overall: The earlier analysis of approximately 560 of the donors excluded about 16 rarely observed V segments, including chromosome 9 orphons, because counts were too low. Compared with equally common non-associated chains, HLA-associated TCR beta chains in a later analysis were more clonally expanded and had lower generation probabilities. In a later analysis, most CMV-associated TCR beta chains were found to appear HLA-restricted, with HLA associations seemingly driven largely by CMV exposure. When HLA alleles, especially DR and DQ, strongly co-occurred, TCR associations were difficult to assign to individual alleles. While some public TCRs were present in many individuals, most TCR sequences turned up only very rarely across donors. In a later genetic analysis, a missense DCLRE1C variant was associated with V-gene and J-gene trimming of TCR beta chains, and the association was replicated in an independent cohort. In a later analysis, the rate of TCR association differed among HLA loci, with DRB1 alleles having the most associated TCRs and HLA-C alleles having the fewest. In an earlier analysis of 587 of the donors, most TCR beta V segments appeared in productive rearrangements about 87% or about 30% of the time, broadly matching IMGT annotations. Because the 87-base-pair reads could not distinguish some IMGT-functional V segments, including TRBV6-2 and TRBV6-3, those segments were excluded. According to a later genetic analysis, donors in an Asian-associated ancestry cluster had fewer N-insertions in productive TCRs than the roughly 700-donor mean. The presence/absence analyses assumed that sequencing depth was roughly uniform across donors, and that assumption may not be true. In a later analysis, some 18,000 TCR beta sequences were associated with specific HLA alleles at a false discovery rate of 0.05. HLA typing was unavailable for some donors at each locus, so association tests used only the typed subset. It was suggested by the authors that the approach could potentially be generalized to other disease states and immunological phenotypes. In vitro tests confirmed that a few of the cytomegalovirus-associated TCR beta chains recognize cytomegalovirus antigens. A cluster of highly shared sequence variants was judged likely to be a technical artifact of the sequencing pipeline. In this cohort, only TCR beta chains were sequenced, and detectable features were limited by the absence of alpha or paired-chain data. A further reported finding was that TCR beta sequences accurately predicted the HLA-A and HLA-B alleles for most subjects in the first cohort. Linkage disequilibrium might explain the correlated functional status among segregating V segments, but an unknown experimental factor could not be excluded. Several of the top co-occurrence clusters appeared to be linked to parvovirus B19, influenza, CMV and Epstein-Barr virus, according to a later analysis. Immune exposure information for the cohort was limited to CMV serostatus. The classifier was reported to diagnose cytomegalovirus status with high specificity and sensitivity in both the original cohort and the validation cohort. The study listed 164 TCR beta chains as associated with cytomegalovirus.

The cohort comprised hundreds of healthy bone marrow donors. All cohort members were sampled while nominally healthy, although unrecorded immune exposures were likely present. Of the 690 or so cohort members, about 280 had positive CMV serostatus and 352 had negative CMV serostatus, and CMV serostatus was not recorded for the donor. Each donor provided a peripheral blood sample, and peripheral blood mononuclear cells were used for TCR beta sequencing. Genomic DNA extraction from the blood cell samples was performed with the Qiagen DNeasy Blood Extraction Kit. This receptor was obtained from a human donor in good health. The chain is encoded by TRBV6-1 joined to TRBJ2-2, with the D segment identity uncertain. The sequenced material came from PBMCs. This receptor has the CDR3 CASSEFRASNTGELFF. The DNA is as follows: TGTGCCAGCAGTGAATTTAGAGCGTCGAACACCGGGGAGCTGTTTTTT.